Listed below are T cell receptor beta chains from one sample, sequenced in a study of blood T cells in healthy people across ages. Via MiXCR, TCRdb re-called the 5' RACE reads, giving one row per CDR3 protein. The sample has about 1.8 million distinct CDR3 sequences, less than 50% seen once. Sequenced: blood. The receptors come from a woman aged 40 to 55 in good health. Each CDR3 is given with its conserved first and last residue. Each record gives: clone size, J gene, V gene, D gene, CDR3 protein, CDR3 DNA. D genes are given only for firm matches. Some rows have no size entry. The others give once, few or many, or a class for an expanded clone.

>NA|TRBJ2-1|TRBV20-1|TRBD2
CSASVYSGGASYNEQFF
TGCAGTGCTAGTGTATATAGCGGGGGGGCCTCCTACAATGAGCAGTTCTTC
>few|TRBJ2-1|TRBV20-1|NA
CSAQQGTEQFF
TGCAGTGCCCAGCAGGGTACTGAGCAGTTCTTC
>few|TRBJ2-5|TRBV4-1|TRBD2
CASSQVGGLAIWQETQYF
TGCGCCAGCAGCCAAGTCGGTGGACTAGCTATATGGCAAGAGACCCAGTACTTC
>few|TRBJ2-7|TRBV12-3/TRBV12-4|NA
CASALEGHYEQYF
TGTGCCAGCGCCCTCGAGGGCCACTACGAGCAGTACTTC
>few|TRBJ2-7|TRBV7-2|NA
CASSLESSSYEQYF
TGTGCCAGCAGCTTAGAAAGTTCCTCCTACGAGCAGTACTTC
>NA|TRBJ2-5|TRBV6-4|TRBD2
CASSDSGETSGQEAQYF
TGTGCCAGCAGTGACTCTGGCGAGACTAGCGGCCAAGAGGCCCAGTACTTC
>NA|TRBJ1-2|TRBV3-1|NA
CASSQPGRTAVGYTF
TGTGCCAGCAGCCAACCAGGACGGACGGCCGTCGGCTACACCTTC
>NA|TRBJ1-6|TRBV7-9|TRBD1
CASSWDRENSPLHF
TGTGCCAGCAGCTGGGACAGAGAGAATTCACCCCTCCACTTT
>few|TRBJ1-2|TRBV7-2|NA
CASSFAGGGYTF
TGTGCCAGCAGCTTCGCGGGGGGTGGCTACACCTTC
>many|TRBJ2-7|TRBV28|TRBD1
CASSPPGQGIHPYF
TGTGCCAGCAGCCCGCCGGGACAGGGTATTCACCCGTACTTC
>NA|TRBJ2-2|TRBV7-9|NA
CASSGGGLFF
TGTGCCAGCAGCGGAGGAGGGCTGTTTTTT
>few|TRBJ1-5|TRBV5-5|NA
CASSWAALRDQPQHF
TGTGCCAGCAGCTGGGCCGCCCTCCGCGATCAGCCCCAGCATTTT
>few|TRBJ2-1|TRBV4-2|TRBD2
CASSLAGGSYEQFF
TGTGCCAGCAGCCTAGCGGGGGGGTCGTATGAGCAGTTCTTC
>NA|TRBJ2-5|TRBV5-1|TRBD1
CATNRDREETQYF
TGCGCCACCAATCGGGACAGGGAAGAGACCCAGTACTTC
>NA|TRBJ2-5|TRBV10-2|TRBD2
CASTSSGAKETQYF
TGCGCCAGCACCTCTAGCGGAGCCAAAGAGACCCAGTACTTC
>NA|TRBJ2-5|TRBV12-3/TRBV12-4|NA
CASSPYTGIQETQYF
TGTGCCAGCAGTCCCTATACAGGGATCCAAGAGACCCAGTACTTC
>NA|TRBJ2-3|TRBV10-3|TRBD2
CAISEWPQIAGGLTGTQYF
TGTGCCATCAGTGAGTGGCCCCAAATAGCGGGGGGGCTCACAGGTACGCAGTATTTT
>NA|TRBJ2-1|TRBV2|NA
CASSMGTGGYNEQFF
TGTGCCAGTAGTATGGGCACTGGGGGTTACAATGAGCAGTTCTTC
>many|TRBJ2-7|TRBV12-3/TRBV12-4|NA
CASSLRSFSYEQYF
TGTGCCAGCAGTTTAAGGTCTTTCTCCTACGAGCAGTACTTC
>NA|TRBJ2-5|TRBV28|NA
CASTETSSRWGTQYF
TGTGCCAGCACCGAAACCTCCTCCCGTTGGGGGACCCAGTACTTC
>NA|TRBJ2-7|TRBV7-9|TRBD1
CTSSLEQGAIYEQYF
TGTACCAGCAGCTTAGAGCAGGGGGCGATTTACGAGCAGTACTTC
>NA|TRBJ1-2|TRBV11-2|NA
CASSRMFSTGRDGYTF
TGTGCCAGCAGCCGCATGTTCTCGACAGGAAGAGATGGCTACACCTTC
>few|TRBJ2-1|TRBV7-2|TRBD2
CASSNGGGADEQFF
TGTGCCAGCAGCAACGGGGGGGGCGCGGATGAGCAGTTCTTC
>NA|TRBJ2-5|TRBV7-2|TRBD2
CASSLDLRTSGQETQYF
TGTGCCAGCAGCTTAGATTTGCGGACTAGCGGGCAAGAGACCCAGTACTTC
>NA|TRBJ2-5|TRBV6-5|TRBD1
CASSWGQGLETQYF
TGTGCCAGCAGCTGGGGACAGGGGCTAGAGACCCAGTACTTC
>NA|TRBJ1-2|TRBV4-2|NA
CASSQKESYGYTF
TGTGCCAGCAGCCAAAAGGAGAGCTATGGCTACACCTTC